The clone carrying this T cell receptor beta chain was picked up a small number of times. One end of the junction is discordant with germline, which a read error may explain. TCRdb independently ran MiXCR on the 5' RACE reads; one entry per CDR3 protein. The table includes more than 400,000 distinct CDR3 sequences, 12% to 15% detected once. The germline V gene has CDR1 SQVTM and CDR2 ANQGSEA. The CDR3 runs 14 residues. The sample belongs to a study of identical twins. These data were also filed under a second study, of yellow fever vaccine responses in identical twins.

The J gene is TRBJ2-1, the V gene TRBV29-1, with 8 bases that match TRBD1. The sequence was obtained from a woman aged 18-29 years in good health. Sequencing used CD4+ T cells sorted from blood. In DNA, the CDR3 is TGCAGCGCTGAAGGACAGGGCAAAGGCAATGAGCAGTTCTTC. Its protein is CSAEGQGKGNEQFF.